The source of this T cell receptor (beta chain) is a study of T cells in Graves' hyperthyroidism and ophthalmopathy. CDR1 and CDR2 (germline): SGHRS, YFSETQ. This CDR3 has 14 amino acids. V trimming: 4 bases; J trimming: 7 bases; junction bases outside the gene matches: 7. Amplified TCR beta CDR3 regions derived from RNA transcripts. The HTBI primer set drove a first-round RT-PCR of the TCR CDR3. TCRdb independently ran MiXCR on the multiplex PCR reads; one entry per CDR3 protein. This sample has a few hundred thousand distinct CDR3 sequences, with roughly a sixth found just once. This clonotype was counted only a few times.

The chain employs TRBV5-1 and TRBJ2-3; the match to TRBD2 covers 9 bases. The receptor was isolated from a woman aged 40 to 55 with Graves' ophthalmopathy. Sequenced input: blood. The CDR3 sequence: CASSLGTSPNTQYF. The CDR3 DNA sequence: TGCGCCAGCAGCCTTGGGACTAGCCCCAATACGCAGTATTTT. The full variable domain, its missing parts supplied by reference TRBV5-1 and TRBJ2-3, is KAGVTQTPRYLIKTRGQQVTLSCSPISGHRSVSWYQQTPGQGLQFLFEYFSETQRNKGNFPGRFSGRQFSNSRSEMNVSTLELGDSALYLCASSLGTSPNTQYFGPGTRLTVL.